The 18 T cell receptor beta chains below all came from one sample that was sequenced in a study of T cells in Graves' hyperthyroidism and ophthalmopathy. The source material, RNA transcripts, was used to amplify TCR beta CDR3 regions. TCR CDR3 underwent first-round RT-PCR with the HTBI primer set. One entry per CDR3 protein, called by TCRdb with MiXCR from the multiplex PCR reads. The sample yields hundreds of thousands of distinct CDR3 sequences, less than 30% seen once. The sequencing sample was made of blood. The receptors were sampled from a man aged 40-49 years with Graves' hyperthyroidism that later progressed to Graves' ophthalmopathy.

This clonotype was seen at least ten times. The chain couples TRBV25-1 to TRBJ1-5, with D unresolved. CDR1 is MGHDK and CDR2 is SYGVNS in the germline V gene. The CDR3 is 14 amino acids. V was pared by 5 bases and J by 0 bases, with 8 bases between. CDR3 protein: CASSKGDSNQPQHF. The CDR3 DNA is TGTGCCAGCAGTAAGGGAGATAGCAATCAGCCCCAGCATTTT.

This clonotype was recorded at least ten times. The V gene is TRBV29-1, the J gene TRBJ2-5; 16 nucleotides line up with TRBD2. The germline V gene encodes CDR1 SQVTM and CDR2 ANQGSEA. This CDR3 region has 16 residues. J was trimmed by 3 bases and V by 4 bases; bases with no gene match: 5. CDR3 in DNA: TGCAGCGTTGTGGGGGGACTAGCGGGAGGGGAAGAGACCCAGTACTTC. Protein product: CSVVGGLAGGEETQYF.

This clonotype was picked up many times. V usage is TRBV5-1 and J usage is TRBJ2-5; 15 bases agree with TRBD2. The length of the CDR3 is 14 residues. CDR1 and CDR2 (germline): SGHRS, YFSETQ. V lost 5 bases and J lost 7; bases outside the gene matches: 3. This CDR3 reads CASSRTSGRVTQYF. CDR3 sequence (DNA): TGCGCCAGCAGTCGGACTAGCGGGAGGGTGACCCAGTACTTC.

This clonotype has at least ten counts. This chain joins TRBV19 and TRBJ1-3, with D possibly being TRBD1 (5 bases). Germline V gives CDR1 LNHDA, CDR2 SQIVND (reference sequence). Trimming took off 6 bases at V and 0 bases at J, with 15 bases between the two ends. The CDR3 consists of 16 residues. The CDR3 DNA sequence: TGTGCCAGTAGAAGGGGCGGTGAGAGCTCTGGAAACACCATATATTTT. Amino acids: CASRRGGESSGNTIYF.

The rearrangement uses TRBV9 and TRBJ1-1; D might be TRBD1 (6 bases). Germline CDR1 reads SGDLS; CDR2 reads YYNGEE. The V end lost 0 bases, the J end lost 6 bases, and 18 bases lay between the germline ends. The length of the CDR3 is 16 residues. The CDR3 reads CASSVEPQGVNAEAFF. CDR3 in DNA: TGTGCCAGCAGCGTAGAGCCACAGGGTGTTAACGCTGAAGCTTTCTTT.

The table lists this clonotype with many counts. The chain combines TRBV7-9 with TRBJ1-1; D is undetermined. The CDR3 spans 15 residues. Germline CDR1 is SEHNR and CDR2 is FQNEAQ (reference sequence). V was clipped by 3 bases and J by 1 base, with 12 bases between them. The CDR3 reads CASSFLGVGNTEAFF. The CDR3 DNA is TGTGCCAGCAGCTTTTTAGGCGTCGGGAACACTGAAGCTTTCTTT.

The chain employs TRBV20-1 and TRBJ2-7; 14 positions match TRBD2. Germline V CDR1 and CDR2: DFQATT, SNEGSKA (reference sequence). V dropped 5 bases and J dropped 4; count of bases not matched to a gene: 4. The CDR3 length is 14 residues. CDR3 in amino acids: CSAEGLAGGYEQYF. The CDR3 DNA sequence: TGCAGTGCTGAAGGACTAGCGGGGGGATACGAGCAGTACTTC.

The table lists this clonotype with many counts. The V call is TRBV10-1, the J call TRBJ2-7; the match to TRBD1 covers 8 bases. The J segment lost 5 bases and the V segment lost 2 bases, leaving 8 bases of the junction unmatched. CDR3 length: 15 amino acids. The germline CDR1 and CDR2 sequences are WNHNN and SYGVQD (reference sequence). The CDR3 region has the DNA TGCGCCAGCAGTGAGCGGAGGGACAGGCGGAACGAGCAGTACTTC. It translates to CASSERRDRRNEQYF.

This clonotype has at least ten counts. This sequence joins TRBV29-1 and TRBJ2-2; D uncertain. Germline V gene lookup returns CDR1 SQVTM and CDR2 ANQGSEA. CDR3 size: 11 residues. Trimming stripped 3 bases from V and 4 bases from J, with 3 bases between. CDR3 in amino acids: CSVDGTGELFF. DNA of the CDR3: TGCAGCGTTGACGGCACCGGGGAGCTGTTTTTT.

This clonotype was seen many times. V is TRBV11-2 and J is TRBJ2-7; unclear D gene. Trimming removed 0 bases at V and 4 bases at J, with 4 bases between. The CDR3 has 12 residues. CDR1 and CDR2 from the germline V gene are SGHAT and FQNNGV. This CDR3 reads CASSLDRYEQYF. The CDR3 nucleotides read TGTGCCAGCAGCTTAGATCGGTACGAGCAGTACTTC.

This clonotype was counted many times. V usage is TRBV11-2 and J usage is TRBJ2-7; no clear D. Trimming took off 1 base at V and 4 bases at J, with 5 bases between the two ends. This CDR3 comprises 12 residues. Germline assignment: CDR1 SGHAT and CDR2 FQNNGV. CDR3 nucleotide sequence: TGTGCCAGCAGCTTAGGCCGATACGAGCAGTACTTC. This codes for CASSLGRYEQYF.

The sample holds many counts of this clonotype. V is TRBV7-2 and J is TRBJ1-1; weak D call: TRBD1 (5 bases). Germline CDR1 SGHTA, CDR2 FQGNSA. Trimming shortened V by 6 bases and J by 7 bases, and 18 bases separated the two germline ends. The CDR3 sequence is 14 residues long. CDR3 amino acids: CASRTVATEGEAFF. Here the CDR3 DNA reads TGTGCCAGCAGGACAGTCGCCACCGAGGGTGAAGCTTTCTTT.

The chain carries TRBV11-1 and TRBJ2-7, with TRBD1 identical over 10 bases. Unmatched junction bases numbered 6, after V lost 2 bases and J lost 8 bases. CDR1 and CDR2 from the germline V gene are SGHAT and FQDESV (reference sequence). The CDR3 sequence is 14 residues long. The CDR3 protein is CASSLTGTGVQQYF. The CDR3 coding sequence is TGTGCCAGCAGCTTAACCGGGACAGGGGTTCAGCAGTACTTC.

This clonotype was counted at least ten times. The J gene is TRBJ1-6, the V gene TRBV15; maybe TRBD1 (6 bases). Germline-derived CDR1 and CDR2 are LNHNV and YYDKDF (reference sequence). CDR3 size: 19 residues. V was trimmed by 0 bases and J by 9 bases, leaving 24 bases between them. CDR3 residues: CATSRDLGRGGNQGSPLHF. CDR3 DNA: TGTGCCACCAGCAGAGATCTGGGCAGGGGCGGTAATCAAGGTTCACCCCTCCACTTT.

This clonotype was found many times. CDR3 nucleotide sequence: TGTGCCACCTCCGCACTAGCGTTCTCCTACGAGCAGTACTTC. It is translated as CATSALAFSYEQYF. This rearrangement joins TRBV27 to TRBJ2-7; TRBD2 agrees at 7 bases. In germline, CDR1 is MNHEY, CDR2 SMNVEV (reference sequence). V was pared by 10 bases and J by 0 bases, with 9 bases of the junction left unmatched. The CDR3 is 14 amino acids.

This clonotype was counted many times. This chain uses TRBV25-1 with TRBJ2-7; 8 nucleotides line up with TRBD1. The CDR3 runs 15 residues. With 4 bases clipped from V and 4 bases from J, the junction kept 9 bases outside the gene matches. Germline loops: CDR1 MGHDK, CDR2 SYGVNS. The CDR3 protein is CASSGSQQGAYEQYF. DNA of the CDR3: TGTGCCAGCAGTGGATCTCAGCAGGGGGCGTACGAGCAGTACTTC.

This clonotype occurred many times. The CDR3 spells CASSSHRTDKGHGYTF. The CDR3 DNA reads TGTGCCAGCAGTTCCCATCGAACGGACAAGGGCCATGGCTACACCTTC. V usage is TRBV6-5 and J usage is TRBJ1-2, with D possibly TRBD1 on 5 matching bases. The CDR3 sequence is 16 residues long. V lost 4 bases and J lost 6, with 21 bases in between. Germline CDR1 is MNHEY and CDR2 is SVGAGI.

This clonotype was picked up a small number of times. The J gene is TRBJ1-1, the V gene TRBV6-1; 7 bases agree with TRBD1. After removal of 4 bases from V and 0 bases from J, the junction contained 5 bases not matched to a gene. The length of the CDR3 is 15 residues. The germline V gene has CDR1 MNHNS and CDR2 SASEGT. The CDR3 DNA sequence: TGTGCCAGCAGTGGTAGGGACAGCCTGAACACTGAAGCTTTCTTT. Amino acids: CASSGRDSLNTEAFF.